This T cell receptor (beta chain) is drawn from a study of cytomegalovirus exposure and HLA in healthy donors. At the level of the study: Of several hundred genotyped donors, roughly 81% clustered with self-reported Caucasian donors.

CDR1 and CDR2 from the germline V gene are SGHNT and YYREEE (reference sequence). This CDR3 has 14 residues. Losses at the gene ends were 3 bases for V and 0 bases for J; bases not matched to a gene: 1. Study-wide findings and caveats: Through in vitro validation, three CMV-associated chains were shown to be specific for CMV antigens.

Regarding this clone: What it binds is not known.

With 60 Vbeta and 13 Jbeta primers, the PCR was carried out. The assay was immunoSEQ multiplex PCR, and TCRdb's table has in-frame clones only and misses some. The sample yields 120,000 or so clones, roughly 70% seen once. The rearrangement joins TRBV5-4 to TRBJ1-1; 8 bases line up with TRBD1. The sample comprised PBMCs. The source of this sequence is a woman between 35 and 50 years old in good health and CMV-seropositive. The CDR3 sequence: CASSYRGVNTEAFF. The CDR3 DNA reads TGTGCCAGCAGCTACAGGGGGGTGAACACTGAAGCTTTCTTT.